Listed below are T cell receptor beta chains from one sample, sequenced in a study of T-cell reconstitution after alpha-beta-depleted transplantation in children. MiXCR, applied by TCRdb to the PCR reads, yields one record per CDR3 protein. This sample has 200,000 to 300,000 distinct CDR3 sequences, with 12% found just once. The specimen was PBMCs from the stem cell graft donor, collected from the stem cell graft. These receptors were taken from a human donor who donated a stem cell graft to a child with acute lymphoblastic leukemia. Both conserved end residues are part of each CDR3. D genes are given only for firm matches. Clone size, where shown, is once, few, many, or a class for clones that have expanded.

TRBV5-6	NA	TRBJ2-1	NA	CARSAGTLNEQFF	TGTGCCAGGAGCGCCGGGACTTTGAATGAGCAGTTCTTC
TRBV11-2	TRBD1	TRBJ2-4	many	CASSSLRDRGRFTKNIQYF	TGTGCCAGCAGCTCGCTGAGGGACAGGGGGCGATTTACCAAAAACATTCAGTACTTC
TRBV12-3/TRBV12-4	TRBD1	TRBJ2-3	many	CASSPTGGEDTQYF	TGTGCCAGCAGTCCCACAGGGGGCGAAGATACGCAGTATTTT
TRBV7-8	NA	TRBJ1-5	many	CASSLAEGNQPQHF	TGTGCCAGCAGCTTAGCGGAAGGAAATCAGCCCCAGCATTTT
TRBV7-2	NA	TRBJ2-5	NA	CASRGAGRGETQYF	TGTGCCAGCAGGGGGGCGGGGCGCGGCGAGACCCAGTACTTC
TRBV10-1	NA	TRBJ2-3	NA	CASSDAGPDTQYF	TGCGCCAGCAGTGATGCAGGGCCCGATACGCAGTATTTT
TRBV27	NA	TRBJ2-2	few	CASSPYLNRATGELFF	TGTGCCAGCAGTCCATACCTAAACAGGGCCACCGGGGAGCTGTTTTTT
TRBV4-2	TRBD1	TRBJ2-7	NA	CASSFGQANEQYF	TGTGCCAGCAGCTTTGGACAGGCTAACGAGCAGTACTTC
TRBV20-1	NA	TRBJ2-7	many	CSATDRPYEQYF	TGCAGTGCTACCGACAGGCCCTACGAGCAGTACTTC
TRBV18	TRBD1	TRBJ2-7	NA	CASSRIQGAGDEQYF	TGTGCCAGCTCACGTATTCAGGGGGCAGGCGACGAGCAGTACTTC
TRBV5-4	TRBD1	TRBJ2-7	NA	CASSTGDRAYEQYF	TGTGCCAGCAGCACGGGGGACAGGGCCTACGAGCAGTACTTC
TRBV20-1	TRBD2	TRBJ2-3	NA	CSAAGLAAFNTDTQYF	TGCAGTGCGGCGGGACTAGCGGCCTTTAATACAGATACGCAGTATTTT
TRBV29-1	NA	TRBJ1-1	many	CSAKNTEAFF	TGCAGCGCAAAGAACACTGAAGCTTTCTTT
TRBV28	NA	TRBJ2-7	few	CASSFSSGFREQYF	TGTGCCAGCAGTTTTTCTTCGGGGTTCCGCGAGCAGTACTTC
TRBV20-1	NA	TRBJ1-6	many	CSAVTGAQQSPLHF	TGCAGTGCTGTCACGGGGGCGCAGCAGTCACCCCTCCACTTT
TRBV20-1	NA	TRBJ1-2	many	CSATFRGAGVFYGYTF	TGCAGTGCCACCTTCCGGGGAGCGGGGGTGTTCTATGGCTACACCTTC
TRBV20-1	TRBD2	TRBJ2-3	many	CSASLAGDLGDTQYF	TGCAGTGCTAGTCTAGCGGGGGATTTGGGAGATACGCAGTATTTT
TRBV20-1	NA	TRBJ2-7	many	CSARDLGSAVGYEQYF	TGCAGTGCTAGAGACCTAGGGTCAGCGGTGGGCTACGAGCAGTACTTC
TRBV12-3/TRBV12-4	NA	TRBJ2-1	many	CASSQPVVQQFF	TGTGCCAGCAGTCAACCGGTAGTCCAGCAGTTCTTC
TRBV10-3	NA	TRBJ2-2	many	CAISVGRGNTGELFF	TGTGCCATCAGTGTCGGCAGGGGGAACACCGGGGAGCTGTTTTTT
TRBV2	NA	TRBJ1-6	many	CASAFLRSPLHF	TGTGCCAGCGCCTTCCTCAGATCACCCCTCCACTTT
TRBV27	TRBD1	TRBJ2-7	many	CASSPSTGDSIYEQYF	TGTGCCAGCAGTCCATCGACAGGGGACTCAATCTACGAGCAGTACTTC
TRBV10-3	TRBD2	TRBJ2-3	NA	CAISAETSPHHHRTQYF	TGTGCCATCAGTGCCGAGACTAGCCCGCATCATCATCGTACGCAGTATTTT
TRBV12-3/TRBV12-4	NA	TRBJ1-5	many	CASSSRTASNQPQHF	TGTGCCAGCAGTTCTCGGACAGCTAGCAATCAGCCCCAGCATTTT
TRBV27	TRBD2	TRBJ2-1	many	CASSYSRTSGYTIYNEQFF	TGTGCCAGCAGTTACAGTCGGACTAGCGGGTATACCATTTACAATGAGCAGTTCTTC
TRBV5-1	TRBD2	TRBJ2-1	many	CASSSVGSGGYNEQFF	TGCGCCAGCAGCTCTGTTGGTAGCGGGGGCTACAATGAGCAGTTCTTC